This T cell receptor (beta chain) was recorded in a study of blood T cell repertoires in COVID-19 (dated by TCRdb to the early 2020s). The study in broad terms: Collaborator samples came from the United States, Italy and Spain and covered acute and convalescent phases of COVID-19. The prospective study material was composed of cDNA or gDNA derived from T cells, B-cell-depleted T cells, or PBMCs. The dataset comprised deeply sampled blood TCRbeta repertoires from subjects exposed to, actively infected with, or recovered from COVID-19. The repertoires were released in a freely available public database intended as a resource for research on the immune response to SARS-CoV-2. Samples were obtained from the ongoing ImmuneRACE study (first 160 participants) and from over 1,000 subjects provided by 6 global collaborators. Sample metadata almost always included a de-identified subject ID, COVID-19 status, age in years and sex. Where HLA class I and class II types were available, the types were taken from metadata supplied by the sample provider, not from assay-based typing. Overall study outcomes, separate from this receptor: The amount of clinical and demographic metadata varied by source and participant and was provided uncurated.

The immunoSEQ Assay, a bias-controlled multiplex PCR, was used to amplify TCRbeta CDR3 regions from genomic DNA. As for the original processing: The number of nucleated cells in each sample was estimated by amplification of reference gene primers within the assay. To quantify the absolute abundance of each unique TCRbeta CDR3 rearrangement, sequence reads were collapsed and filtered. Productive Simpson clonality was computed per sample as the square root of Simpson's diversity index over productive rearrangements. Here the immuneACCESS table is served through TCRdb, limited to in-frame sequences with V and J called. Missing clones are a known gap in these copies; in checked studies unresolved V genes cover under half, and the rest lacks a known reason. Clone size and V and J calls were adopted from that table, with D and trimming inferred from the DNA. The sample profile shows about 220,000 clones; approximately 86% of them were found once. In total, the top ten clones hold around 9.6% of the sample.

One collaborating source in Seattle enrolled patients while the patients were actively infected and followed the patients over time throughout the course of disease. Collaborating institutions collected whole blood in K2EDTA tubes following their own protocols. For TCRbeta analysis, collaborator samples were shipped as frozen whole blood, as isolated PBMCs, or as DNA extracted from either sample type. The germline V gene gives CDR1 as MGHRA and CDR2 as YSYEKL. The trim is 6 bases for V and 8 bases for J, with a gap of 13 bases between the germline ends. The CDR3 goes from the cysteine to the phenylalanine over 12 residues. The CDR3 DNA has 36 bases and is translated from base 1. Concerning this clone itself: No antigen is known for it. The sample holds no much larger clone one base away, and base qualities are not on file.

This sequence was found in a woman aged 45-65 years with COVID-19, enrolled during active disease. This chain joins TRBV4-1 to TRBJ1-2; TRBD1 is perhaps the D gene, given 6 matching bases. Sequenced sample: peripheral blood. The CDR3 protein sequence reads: CASSRDTQGYTF. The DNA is TGCGCCAGCAGTCGGGACACTCAAGGCTACACCTTC.